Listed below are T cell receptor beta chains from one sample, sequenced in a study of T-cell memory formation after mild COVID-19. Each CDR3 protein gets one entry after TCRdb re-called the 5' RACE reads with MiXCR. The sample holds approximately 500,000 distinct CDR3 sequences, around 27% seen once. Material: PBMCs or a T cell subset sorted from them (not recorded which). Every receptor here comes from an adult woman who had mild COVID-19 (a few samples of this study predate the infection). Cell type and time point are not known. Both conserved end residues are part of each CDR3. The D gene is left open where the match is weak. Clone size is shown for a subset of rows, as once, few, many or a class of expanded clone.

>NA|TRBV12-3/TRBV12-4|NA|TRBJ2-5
TGTGCCAGCAGTGAGGGGGGAAGCGCCGAGACCCAGTACTTC
CASSEGGSAETQYF
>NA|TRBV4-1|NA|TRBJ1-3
TGCGCCAGCAGCCCCGGGGAGGGGTCTGGAAACACCATATATTTT
CASSPGEGSGNTIYF
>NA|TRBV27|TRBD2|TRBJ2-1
TGTGCCAGCAGTTTGAACGGACTAGCGGGAGGCGCCTACAATGAGCAGTTCTTC
CASSLNGLAGGAYNEQFF
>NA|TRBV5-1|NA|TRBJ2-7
TGCGCCAGCACCTGGGGCTTGGAAAACGACGAGCAGTACTTC
CASTWGLENDEQYF
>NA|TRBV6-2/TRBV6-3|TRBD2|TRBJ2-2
TGTGCCAGCAGAGTCCGTTTAGCGGGGTTAAACACCGGGGAGCTGTTTTTT
CASRVRLAGLNTGELFF
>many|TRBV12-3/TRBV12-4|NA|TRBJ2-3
TGTGCCAGCAGTTCGCGTCCACTAGAGGATACGCAGTATTTT
CASSSRPLEDTQYF
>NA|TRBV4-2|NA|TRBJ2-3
TGTGCCAGCAGCCTATTCGGAGAGGGCACAGATACGCAGTATTTT
CASSLFGEGTDTQYF
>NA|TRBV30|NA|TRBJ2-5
TGTGCCTGGAGTAGGGACGGGACCGGGTTGGAGACCCAGTACTTC
CAWSRDGTGLETQYF
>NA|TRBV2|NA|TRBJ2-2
TGTGCCATTAGTCACAGGGAAGGAGACACCGGGGAGCTGTTTTTT
CAISHREGDTGELFF
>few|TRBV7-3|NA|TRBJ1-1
TGTGCCAGCAGCCGCCGGACAGACACTGAAGCTTTCTTT
CASSRRTDTEAFF
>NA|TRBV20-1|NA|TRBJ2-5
TGCAGTGCGGAGGGACCGCGGCTAGAGACCCAGTACTTC
CSAEGPRLETQYF
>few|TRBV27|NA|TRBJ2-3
TGTGCCAGCAGCAGGGAGGCCCCGGCCACAGATACGCAGTATTTT
CASSREAPATDTQYF
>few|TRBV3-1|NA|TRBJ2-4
TGTGCCAGCAGCCAAGAGCACATTCAGTACTTC
CASSQEHIQYF
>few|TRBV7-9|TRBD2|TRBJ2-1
TGTGCCAGCAGCTCTTTAGCGGGAGTTGTAAATGAGCAGTTCTTC
CASSSLAGVVNEQFF
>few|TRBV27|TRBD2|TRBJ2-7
TGTGCCAGCAAGGGTCTGGGACTAGCTGACGAGCAGTACTTC
CASKGLGLADEQYF
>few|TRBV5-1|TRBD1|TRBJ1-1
TGCGCCAGCAGCGGTGGACAGGGGGTCACTGAAGCTTTCTTT
CASSGGQGVTEAFF
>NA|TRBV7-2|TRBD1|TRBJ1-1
TGTGCCAGCAGCTTACGGGGAGGGGGCATGAACACTGAAGCTTTCTTT
CASSLRGGGMNTEAFF
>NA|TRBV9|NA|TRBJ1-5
TGTGCCAGCAGCTCAGGAGGCGGCAGCAATCAGCCCCAGCATTTT
CASSSGGGSNQPQHF
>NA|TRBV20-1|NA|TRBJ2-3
TGCAGCATACTAGGGTGGCCAGATACGCAGTATTTT
CSILGWPDTQYF
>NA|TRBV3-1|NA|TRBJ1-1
TGTGCCAGCAGCCAAGACACCCTCACAGGGAACACTGAAGCTTTCTTT
CASSQDTLTGNTEAFF
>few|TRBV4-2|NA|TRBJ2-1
TGTGCCAGCAGCCGGGCAGGGCGGAATGAGCAGTTCTTC
CASSRAGRNEQFF
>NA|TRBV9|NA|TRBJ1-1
TGTGCCAGCAGCGAAACGACAGGCCAGAACACTGAAGCTTTCTTT
CASSETTGQNTEAFF
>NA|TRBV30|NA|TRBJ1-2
TGTGCCTGGAGTGACCCGAGACAGGAGCTCTATGGCTACACCTTC
CAWSDPRQELYGYTF
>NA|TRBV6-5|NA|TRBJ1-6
TGTGCCAGCAGCCGGCGGTTTTCGCCCCTCCACTTT
CASSRRFSPLHF
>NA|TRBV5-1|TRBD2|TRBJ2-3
TGCGCCAGCAGGCAAGGACTAGCGGGGGACACAGATACGCAGTATTTT
CASRQGLAGDTDTQYF
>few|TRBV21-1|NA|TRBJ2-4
TGTGCCAGCGCCCGGGGTCGGGGAAACATTCAGTACTTC
CASARGRGNIQYF
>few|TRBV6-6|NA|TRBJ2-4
TGTGCCAGCAGTTACTCGTCGGGGGCAGCCAAAAACATTCAGTACTTC
CASSYSSGAAKNIQYF
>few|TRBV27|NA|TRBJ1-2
TGTGCCAGCAGTCATCAGGGGCAGGGTGGCTACACCTTC
CASSHQGQGGYTF
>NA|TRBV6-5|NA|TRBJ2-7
TGTGCCAGCAGTTACTCTTTGGCGGGGAGCTCCTACGAGCAGTACTTC
CASSYSLAGSSYEQYF
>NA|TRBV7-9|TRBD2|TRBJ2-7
TGTGCCACCGCCGGGACTAGCGCAAACGAGCAGTACTTC
CATAGTSANEQYF
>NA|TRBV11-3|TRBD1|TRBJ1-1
TGTGCCAGCAGCTTAGGAGGACAGGCGAACACTGAAGCTTTCTTT
CASSLGGQANTEAFF
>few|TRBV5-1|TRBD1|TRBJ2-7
TGCGCCAGCAGCCCCACGAAGTGGGACAGGGGCTACGAGCAGTACTTC
CASSPTKWDRGYEQYF
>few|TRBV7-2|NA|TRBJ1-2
TGTGCCAGCAGCTTATTCGTACGGGGGAACGGCTACACCTTC
CASSLFVRGNGYTF
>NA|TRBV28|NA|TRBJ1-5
TGTGCCAGCAGTTTAAACCCCCCGAGGGAAAATCAGCCCCAGCATTTT
CASSLNPPRENQPQHF
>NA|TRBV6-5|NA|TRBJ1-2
TGTGCCAGCAGTTATGGTCAGGGGAGATTGAACTATGGCTACACCTTC
CASSYGQGRLNYGYTF
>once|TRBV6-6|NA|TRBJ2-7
TGTGCCAGCAGCCAACCCCCGGACTCCCACGAGCAGTACTTC
CASSQPPDSHEQYF
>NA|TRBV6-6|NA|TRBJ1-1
TGTGCCAGCCGTTCGGAGACACCGAACACTGAAGCTTTCTTT
CASRSETPNTEAFF
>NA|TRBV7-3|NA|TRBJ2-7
TGTGCCAGCAGCTTACCCCAGGGTAGGACCACCATCTACGAGCAGTACTTC
CASSLPQGRTTIYEQYF
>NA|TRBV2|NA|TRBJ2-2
TGTGCCAGCAGAGCCACCCTTCCCGGGGAGCTGTTTTTT
CASRATLPGELFF